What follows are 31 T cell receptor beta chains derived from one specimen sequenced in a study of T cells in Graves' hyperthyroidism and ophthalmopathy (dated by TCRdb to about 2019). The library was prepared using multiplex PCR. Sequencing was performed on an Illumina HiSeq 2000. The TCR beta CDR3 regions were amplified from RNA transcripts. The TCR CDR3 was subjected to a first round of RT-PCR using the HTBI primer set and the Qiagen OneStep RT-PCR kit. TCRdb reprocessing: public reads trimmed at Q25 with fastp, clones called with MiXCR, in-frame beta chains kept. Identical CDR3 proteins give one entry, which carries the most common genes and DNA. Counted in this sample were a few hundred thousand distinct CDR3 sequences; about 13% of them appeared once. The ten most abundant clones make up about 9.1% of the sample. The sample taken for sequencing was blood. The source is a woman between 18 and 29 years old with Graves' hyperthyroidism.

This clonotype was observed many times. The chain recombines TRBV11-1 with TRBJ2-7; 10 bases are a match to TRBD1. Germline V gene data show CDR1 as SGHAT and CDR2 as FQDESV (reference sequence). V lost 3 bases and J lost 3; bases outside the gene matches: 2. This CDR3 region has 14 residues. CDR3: CASSFGTGVYEQYF. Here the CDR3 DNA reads TGTGCCAGCAGCTTTGGGACAGGGGTCTACGAGCAGTACTTC.

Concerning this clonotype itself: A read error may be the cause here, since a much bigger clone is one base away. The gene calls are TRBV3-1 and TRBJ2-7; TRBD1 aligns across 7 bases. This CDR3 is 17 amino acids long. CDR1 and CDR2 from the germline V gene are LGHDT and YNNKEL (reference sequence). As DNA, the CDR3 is TGTGCCAGCAGCCATTCCTCCCGACAGGGAAATTCCTACGGGCAGTACTTC. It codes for CASSHSSRQGNSYGQYF.

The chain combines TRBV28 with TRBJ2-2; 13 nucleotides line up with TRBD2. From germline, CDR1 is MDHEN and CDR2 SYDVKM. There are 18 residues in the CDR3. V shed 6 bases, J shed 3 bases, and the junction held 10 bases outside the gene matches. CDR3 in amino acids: CASSRMTSGGPHTGELFF. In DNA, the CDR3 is TGTGCCAGCAGCCGTATGACTAGCGGGGGGCCACACACCGGGGAGCTGTTTTTT.

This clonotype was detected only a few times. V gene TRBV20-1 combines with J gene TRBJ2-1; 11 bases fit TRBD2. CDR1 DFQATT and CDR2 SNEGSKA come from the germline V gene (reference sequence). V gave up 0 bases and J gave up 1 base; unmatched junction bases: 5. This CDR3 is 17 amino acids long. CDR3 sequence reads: CSARDLLAGGSYNEQFF. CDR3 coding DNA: TGCAGTGCTAGAGATCTGTTAGCGGGAGGGTCCTACAATGAGCAGTTCTTC.

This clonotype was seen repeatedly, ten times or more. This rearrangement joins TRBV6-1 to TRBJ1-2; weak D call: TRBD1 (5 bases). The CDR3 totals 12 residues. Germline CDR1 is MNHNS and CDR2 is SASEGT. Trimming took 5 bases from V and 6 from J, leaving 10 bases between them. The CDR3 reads CASSWGGDGYTF. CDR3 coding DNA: TGTGCCAGCAGTTGGGGAGGGGATGGCTACACCTTC.

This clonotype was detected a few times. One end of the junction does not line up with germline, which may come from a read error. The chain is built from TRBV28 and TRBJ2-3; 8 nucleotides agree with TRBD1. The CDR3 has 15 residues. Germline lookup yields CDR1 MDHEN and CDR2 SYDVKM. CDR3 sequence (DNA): TGTGCCAGCAGTTTCGGGACAGGACGCACAAATACGCAGTATTTT. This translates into CASSFGTGRTNTQYF. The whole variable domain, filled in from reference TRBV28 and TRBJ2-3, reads DVKVTQSSRYLVKRTGEKVFLECVQDMDHENMFWYRQDPGLGLRLIYFSYDVKMKEKGDIPEGYSVSREKKERFSLILESASTNQTSMYLCASSFGTGRTNTQYFGPGTRLTVL.

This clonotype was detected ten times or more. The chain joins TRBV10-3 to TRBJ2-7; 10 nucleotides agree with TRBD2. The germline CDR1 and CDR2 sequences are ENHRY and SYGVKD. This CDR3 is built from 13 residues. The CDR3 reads CANSASGSFEQYF. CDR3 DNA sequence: TGTGCTAATTCCGCTAGCGGGAGTTTCGAGCAGTACTTC.

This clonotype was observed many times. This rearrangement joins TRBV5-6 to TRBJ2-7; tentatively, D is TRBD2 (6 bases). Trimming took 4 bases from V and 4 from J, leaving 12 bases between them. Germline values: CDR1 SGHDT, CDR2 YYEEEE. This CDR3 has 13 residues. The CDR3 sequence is CASSMGTAYEQYF. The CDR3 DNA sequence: TGTGCCAGCAGCATGGGGACTGCGTACGAGCAGTACTTC.

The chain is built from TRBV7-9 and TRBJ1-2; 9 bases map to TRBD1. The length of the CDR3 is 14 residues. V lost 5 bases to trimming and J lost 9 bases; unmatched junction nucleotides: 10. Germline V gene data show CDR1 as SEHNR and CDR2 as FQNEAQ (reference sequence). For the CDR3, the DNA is TGTGCCAGCAGCCAACAACAGGGGGCGAAGAGCTACACCTTC. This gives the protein CASSQQQGAKSYTF.

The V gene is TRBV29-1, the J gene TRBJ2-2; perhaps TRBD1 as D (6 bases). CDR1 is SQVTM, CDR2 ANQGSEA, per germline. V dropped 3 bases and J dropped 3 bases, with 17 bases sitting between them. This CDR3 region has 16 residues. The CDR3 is CSVEDRAGDYTGELFF. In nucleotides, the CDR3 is TGCAGCGTTGAGGATCGCGCAGGGGATTACACCGGGGAGCTGTTTTTT.

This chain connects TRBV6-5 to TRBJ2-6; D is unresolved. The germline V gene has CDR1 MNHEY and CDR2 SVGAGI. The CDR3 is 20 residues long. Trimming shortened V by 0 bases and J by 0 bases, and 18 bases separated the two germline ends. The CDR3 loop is CASSYSGISASYSGANVLTF. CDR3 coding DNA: TGTGCCAGCAGTTACTCAGGGATCAGTGCTTCTTACTCTGGGGCCAACGTCCTGACTTTC.

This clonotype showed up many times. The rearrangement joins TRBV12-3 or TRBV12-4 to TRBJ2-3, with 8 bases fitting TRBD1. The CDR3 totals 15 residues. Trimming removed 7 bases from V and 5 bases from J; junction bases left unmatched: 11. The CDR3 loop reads CASNPGTGLRDTQYF. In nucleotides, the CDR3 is TGTGCCAGCAACCCCGGGACAGGACTTAGAGATACGCAGTATTTT.

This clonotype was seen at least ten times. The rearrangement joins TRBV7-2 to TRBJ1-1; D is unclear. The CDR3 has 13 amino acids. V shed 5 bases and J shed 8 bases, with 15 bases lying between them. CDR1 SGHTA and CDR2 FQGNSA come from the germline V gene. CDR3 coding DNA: TGTGCCAGCAGCCCGAGAAGACTAACAGAAGCTTTCTTT. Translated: CASSPRRLTEAFF.

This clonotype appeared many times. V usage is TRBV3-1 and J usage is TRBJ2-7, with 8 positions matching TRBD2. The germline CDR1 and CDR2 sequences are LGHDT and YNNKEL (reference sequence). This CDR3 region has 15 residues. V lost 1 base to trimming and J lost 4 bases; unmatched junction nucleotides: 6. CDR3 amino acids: CASSQGSSGAYEQYF. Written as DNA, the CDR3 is TGTGCCAGCAGCCAAGGTAGTAGCGGGGCGTACGAGCAGTACTTC.

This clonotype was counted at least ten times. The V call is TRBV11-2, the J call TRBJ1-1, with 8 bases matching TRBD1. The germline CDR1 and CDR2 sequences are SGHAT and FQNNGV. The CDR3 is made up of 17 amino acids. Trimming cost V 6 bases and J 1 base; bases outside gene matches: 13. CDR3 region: CASRTAYRDRRNTEAFF. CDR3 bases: TGTGCCAGCAGAACCGCTTACCGGGACAGGAGGAACACTGAAGCTTTCTTT. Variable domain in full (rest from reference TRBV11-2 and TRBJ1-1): EAGVAQSPRYKIIEKRQSVAFWCNPISGHATLYWYQQILGQGPKLLIQFQNNGVVDDSQLPKDRFSAERLKGVDSTLKIQPAKLEDSAVYLCASRTAYRDRRNTEAFFGQGTRLTVV.

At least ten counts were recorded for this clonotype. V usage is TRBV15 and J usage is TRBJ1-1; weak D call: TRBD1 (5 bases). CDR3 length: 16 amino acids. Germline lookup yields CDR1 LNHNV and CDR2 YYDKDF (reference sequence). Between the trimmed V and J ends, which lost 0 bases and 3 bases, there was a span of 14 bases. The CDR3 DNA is TGTGCCACCAGCAGAGATCACTCGGGGCACGACACTGAAGCTTTCTTT. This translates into CATSRDHSGHDTEAFF.

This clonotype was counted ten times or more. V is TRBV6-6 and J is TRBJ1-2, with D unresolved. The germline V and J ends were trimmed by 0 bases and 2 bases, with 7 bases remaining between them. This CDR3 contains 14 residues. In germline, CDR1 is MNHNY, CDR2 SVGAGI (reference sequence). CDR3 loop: CASSYSLQNYGYTF. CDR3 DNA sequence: TGTGCCAGCAGTTACTCGTTGCAGAACTATGGCTACACCTTC.

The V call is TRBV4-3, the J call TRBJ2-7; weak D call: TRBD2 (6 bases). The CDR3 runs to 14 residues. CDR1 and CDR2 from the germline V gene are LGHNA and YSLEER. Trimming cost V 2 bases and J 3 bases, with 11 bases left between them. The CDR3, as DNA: TGCGCCAGCAGCCAATACGGCGGGAACTACGAGCAGTACTTC. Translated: CASSQYGGNYEQYF.

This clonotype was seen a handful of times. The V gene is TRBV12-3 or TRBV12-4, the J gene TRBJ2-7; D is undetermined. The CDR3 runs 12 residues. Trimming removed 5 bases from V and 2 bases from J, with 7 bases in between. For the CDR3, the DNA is TGTGCCAGCAGTCCTTACACCTACGAGCAGTACTTC. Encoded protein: CASSPYTYEQYF.

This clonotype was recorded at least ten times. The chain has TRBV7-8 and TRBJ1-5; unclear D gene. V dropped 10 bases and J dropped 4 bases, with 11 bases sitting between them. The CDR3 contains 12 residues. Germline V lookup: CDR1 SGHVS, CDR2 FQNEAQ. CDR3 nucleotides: TGTGCCACCGGGCAGGTGAATCAGCCCCAGCATTTT. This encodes CATGQVNQPQHF.

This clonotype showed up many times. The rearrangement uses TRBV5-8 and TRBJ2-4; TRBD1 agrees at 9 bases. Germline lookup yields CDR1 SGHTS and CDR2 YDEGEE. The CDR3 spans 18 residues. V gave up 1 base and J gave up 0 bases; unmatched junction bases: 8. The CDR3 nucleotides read TGTGCCAGCAGCTTGAGGCGGGGACAGGGACTAGCCAAAAACATTCAGTACTTC. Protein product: CASSLRRGQGLAKNIQYF.

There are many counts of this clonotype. The DNA of the CDR3 is TGCAGTGCTAGAGTCGGGGCAGGGGGCTGGACTGAAGCTTTCTTT. Translated: CSARVGAGGWTEAFF. The chain has TRBV20-1 and TRBJ1-1; 8 bases map to TRBD1. Germline V gene sequence: CDR1 DFQATT, CDR2 SNEGSKA (reference sequence). The CDR3 is made up of 15 amino acids. The J segment lost 5 bases and the V segment lost 1 base, leaving 9 bases of the junction unmatched.

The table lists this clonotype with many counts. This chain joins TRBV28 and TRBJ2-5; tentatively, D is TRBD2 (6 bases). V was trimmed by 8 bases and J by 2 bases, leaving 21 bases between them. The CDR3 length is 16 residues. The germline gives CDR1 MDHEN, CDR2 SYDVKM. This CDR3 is CASSPRRGKGQETQYF. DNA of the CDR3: TGTGCCAGCTCCCCCCGGCGGGGTAAAGGGCAAGAGACCCAGTACTTC.

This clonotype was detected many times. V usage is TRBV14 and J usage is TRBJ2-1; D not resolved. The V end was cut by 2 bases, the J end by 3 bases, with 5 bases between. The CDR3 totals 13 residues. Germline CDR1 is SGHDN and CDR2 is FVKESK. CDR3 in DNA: TGTGCCAGCAGCCAACCGGGCTACAATGAGCAGTTCTTC. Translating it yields CASSQPGYNEQFF.

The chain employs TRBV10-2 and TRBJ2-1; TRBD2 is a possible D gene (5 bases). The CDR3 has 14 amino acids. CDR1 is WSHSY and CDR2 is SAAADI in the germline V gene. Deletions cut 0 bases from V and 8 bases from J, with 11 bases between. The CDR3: CASSESGVGYEQFF. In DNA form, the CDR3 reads TGCGCCAGCAGTGAGTCGGGAGTCGGATATGAGCAGTTCTTC.

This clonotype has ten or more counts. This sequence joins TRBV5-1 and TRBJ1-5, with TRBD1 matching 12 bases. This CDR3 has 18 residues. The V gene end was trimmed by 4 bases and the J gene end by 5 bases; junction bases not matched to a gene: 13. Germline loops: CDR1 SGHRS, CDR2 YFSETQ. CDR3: CASSPQPSGQGADQPQHF. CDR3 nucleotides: TGCGCCAGCAGCCCTCAACCCTCGGGACAGGGGGCGGATCAGCCCCAGCATTTT.

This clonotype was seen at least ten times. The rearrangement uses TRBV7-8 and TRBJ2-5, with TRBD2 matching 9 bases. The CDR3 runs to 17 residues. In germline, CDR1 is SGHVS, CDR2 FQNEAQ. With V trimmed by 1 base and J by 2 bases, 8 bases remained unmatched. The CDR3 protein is CASSLELGTSRQETQYF. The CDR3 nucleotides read TGTGCCAGCAGCTTAGAGCTAGGGACTAGCCGACAAGAGACCCAGTACTTC.

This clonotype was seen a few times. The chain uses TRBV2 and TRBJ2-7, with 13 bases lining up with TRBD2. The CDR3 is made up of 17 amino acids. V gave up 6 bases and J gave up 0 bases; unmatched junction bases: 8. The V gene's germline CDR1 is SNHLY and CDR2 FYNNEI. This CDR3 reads CASRVGLAGESSYEQYF. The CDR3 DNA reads TGTGCCAGCAGAGTCGGACTAGCGGGGGAGAGCTCCTACGAGCAGTACTTC.

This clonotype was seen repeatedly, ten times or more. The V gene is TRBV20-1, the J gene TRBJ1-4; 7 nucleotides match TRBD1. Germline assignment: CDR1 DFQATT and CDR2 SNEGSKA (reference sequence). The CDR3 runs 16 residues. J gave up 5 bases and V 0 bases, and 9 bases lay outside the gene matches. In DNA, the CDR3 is TGCAGTGCTAGAGATCGCGACAGGGAGGGGAATGAAAAACTGTTTTTT. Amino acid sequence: CSARDRDREGNEKLFF.

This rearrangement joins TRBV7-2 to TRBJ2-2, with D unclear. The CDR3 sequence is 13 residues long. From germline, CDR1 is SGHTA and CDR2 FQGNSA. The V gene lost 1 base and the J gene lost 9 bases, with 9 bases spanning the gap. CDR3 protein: CASSLGGNRELFF. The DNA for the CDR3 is TGTGCCAGCAGCTTAGGGGGTAACAGGGAGCTGTTTTTT.

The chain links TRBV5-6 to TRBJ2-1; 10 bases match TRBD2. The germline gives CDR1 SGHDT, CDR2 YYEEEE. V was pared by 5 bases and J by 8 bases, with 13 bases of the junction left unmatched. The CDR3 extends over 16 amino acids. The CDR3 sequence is CASSYLLAGVGDEQFF. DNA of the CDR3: TGTGCCAGCAGTTACCTTCTAGCGGGGGTTGGAGATGAGCAGTTCTTC.